These 14 T cell receptor beta chains share one sample of origin, sequenced in a study of T cells after yellow fever vaccination. A single record per CDR3 protein comes from TCRdb applying MiXCR to the 5' RACE reads. The data hold under 300,000 distinct CDR3 sequences, with 6.9% observed a single time. The sample in question was CD4+ T cells sorted from PBMCs, obtained 15 days after the yellow fever booster vaccination. Every receptor here comes from a man aged 25 to 40 who received the YFV17D yellow fever vaccine.

This clonotype occurred a few times. The V call is TRBV18, the J call TRBJ2-3; maybe TRBD2 (5 bases). The CDR3 covers 15 residues. Trimming pared 2 bases from V and 2 bases from J, leaving 11 bases between. Germline assignment: CDR1 KGHSH and CDR2 LQKENI. This CDR3 is CASSPSGMDTDTQYF. CDR3 bases: TGTGCCAGCTCACCATCGGGAATGGACACAGATACGCAGTATTTT.

This clonotype was counted at least ten times. The chain employs TRBV7-2 and TRBJ2-7, with 9 bases that match TRBD1. The germline gives CDR1 SGHTA, CDR2 FQGNSA. Losses at the gene ends were 1 base for V and 0 bases for J; bases not matched to a gene: 4. This CDR3 has 16 amino acids. Here the CDR3 reads CASSLGGTGISYEQYF. In nucleotides, the CDR3 is TGTGCCAGCAGCTTAGGGGGGACAGGGATCTCCTACGAGCAGTACTTC.

This clonotype has a count of ten or more. The chain links TRBV7-2 to TRBJ2-7; TRBD2 matches 7 bases. V shed 1 base, J shed 0 bases, and the junction held 3 bases outside the gene matches. The V gene's germline CDR1 is SGHTA and CDR2 FQGNSA. CDR3 length: 15 residues. CDR3 amino acids: CASSLEGGSSYEQYF. The CDR3 nucleotides read TGTGCCAGCAGCTTAGAAGGCGGGAGCTCCTACGAGCAGTACTTC. The complete variable domain, with remaining parts taken from reference TRBV7-2 and TRBJ2-7, reads GAGVSQSPSNKVTEKGKDVELRCDPISGHTALYWYRQSLGQGLEFLIYFQGNSAPDKSGLPSDRFSAERTGGSVSTLTIQRTQQEDSAVYLCASSLEGGSSYEQYFGPGTRLTVT.

This clonotype appeared many times. The J gene is TRBJ2-7, the V gene TRBV7-2, with 11 bases matching TRBD2. This CDR3 contains 15 residues. The V gene's germline CDR1 is SGHTA and CDR2 FQGNSA. J was trimmed by 2 bases and V by 5 bases; bases with no gene match: 5. CDR3 in DNA: TGTGCCAGCAGCCCTAGCGGGAGGAATCCCTACGAGCAGTACTTC. Encoded protein: CASSPSGRNPYEQYF. Using reference TRBV7-2 and TRBJ2-7 for the parts outside the CDR3, the full variable domain is GAGVSQSPSNKVTEKGKDVELRCDPISGHTALYWYRQSLGQGLEFLIYFQGNSAPDKSGLPSDRFSAERTGGSVSTLTIQRTQQEDSAVYLCASSPSGRNPYEQYFGPGTRLTVT.

This clonotype was detected ten times or more. The rearrangement joins TRBV20-1 to TRBJ2-1; 7 positions agree with TRBD1. The CDR3 spans 11 residues. V lost 4 bases and J lost 10; bases outside the gene matches: 4. Germline CDR1 reads DFQATT; CDR2 reads SNEGSKA (reference sequence). The CDR3 region has the DNA TGCAGTGCTACAGGGGGTGGGGAGCAGTTCTTC. Its protein is CSATGGGEQFF.

This clonotype was observed a few times. The chain is built from TRBV15 and TRBJ1-5, with 7 nucleotides matching TRBD1. With 1 base clipped from V and 11 bases from J, the junction kept 11 bases outside the gene matches. Germline V lookup: CDR1 LNHNV, CDR2 YYDKDF (reference sequence). The CDR3 is made up of 15 amino acids. The CDR3 spells CATSRAAVGQGAQHF. The CDR3 coding sequence is TGTGCCACCAGCAGAGCCGCGGTGGGGCAGGGGGCCCAGCATTTT.

This clonotype showed up many times. V is TRBV20-1 and J is TRBJ2-5; no firm D call. The V gene's germline CDR1 is DFQATT and CDR2 SNEGSKA (reference sequence). The CDR3 spans 12 residues. Trimming removed 4 bases from V and 5 bases from J, with 11 bases in between. CDR3 protein: CSATPGPETQYF. The CDR3 coding sequence is TGCAGTGCTACTCCCGGGCCGGAGACCCAGTACTTC.

This clonotype was picked up many times. V gene TRBV5-1 combines with J gene TRBJ2-5; D call uncertain. The V gene's germline CDR1 is SGHRS and CDR2 YFSETQ. The CDR3 spans 12 residues. V was shortened by 1 base and J by 5 bases, with 6 bases between the two germline ends. The CDR3 coding sequence is TGCGCCAGCAGCTTGATCTCGGAGACCCAGTACTTC. Translating gives CASSLISETQYF.

V is TRBV20-1 and J is TRBJ2-1; D is tentatively TRBD1 or TRBD2 (5 bases each). Trimming removed 5 bases at V and 2 bases at J, with 13 bases between. The CDR3 is 14 amino acids. The V gene's germline CDR1 is DFQATT and CDR2 SNEGSKA (reference sequence). Here the CDR3 DNA reads TGCAGTGCTCACCGGGACGCCGCCTACAATGAGCAGTTCTTC. This gives the protein CSAHRDAAYNEQFF.

This clonotype has at least ten counts. The chain employs TRBV7-8 and TRBJ2-3; tentatively, D is TRBD1 (6 bases). Germline CDR1 SGHVS, CDR2 FQNEAQ. The V gene lost 0 bases and the J gene lost 6 bases, with 10 bases spanning the gap. This CDR3 spans 14 amino acids. The CDR3, as DNA: TGTGCCAGCAGCTTAGCGGGGGCCCCGGATACGCAGTATTTT. It specifies CASSLAGAPDTQYF.

The sample holds a few counts of this clonotype. This chain connects TRBV28 to TRBJ1-2; 8 nucleotides align to TRBD1. Germline lookup yields CDR1 MDHEN and CDR2 SYDVKM. V trimming: 2 bases; J trimming: 4 bases; junction bases outside the gene matches: 6. The CDR3 is 15 amino acids. The CDR3 coding sequence is TGTGCCAGCAGTTTAGGACAGGGCGTGTTCTATGGCTACACCTTC. It yields the protein CASSLGQGVFYGYTF.

This clonotype showed up many times. The rearrangement uses TRBV7-2 and TRBJ1-4, with D maybe TRBD1 (5 bases). The ends were cut back, 3 bases at V and 5 bases at J, with 13 bases in the middle. Germline CDR1 and CDR2: SGHTA and FQGNSA. CDR3 length: 15 amino acids. CDR3: CASSFSRDPNEKLFF. DNA for the CDR3: TGTGCCAGCAGCTTCTCCAGGGACCCAAATGAAAAACTGTTTTTT.

V and J are TRBV3-1 and TRBJ1-2; D possibly corresponds to TRBD1 (5 bases). The CDR3 has 15 amino acids. Between the trimmed V and J ends, which lost 4 bases and 8 bases, there was a span of 20 bases. Germline loops: CDR1 LGHDT, CDR2 YNNKEL (reference sequence). DNA for the CDR3: TGTGCCAGCAGCCCCCGGGACGGAAGCTTGCGGGGCTACACCTTC. This gives the protein CASSPRDGSLRGYTF.

Many counts were recorded for this clonotype. This rearrangement joins TRBV7-6 to TRBJ2-2; 7 bases are a match to TRBD1. V dropped 1 base and J dropped 10; count of bases not matched to a gene: 9. CDR1 is SGHVS, CDR2 FNYEAQ, per germline. The CDR3 spans 15 residues. The CDR3 nucleotides are TGTGCCAGCAGCTTAGATTACGGGACAGCCTCGGAGCTGTTTTTT. Translation gives CASSLDYGTASELFF.